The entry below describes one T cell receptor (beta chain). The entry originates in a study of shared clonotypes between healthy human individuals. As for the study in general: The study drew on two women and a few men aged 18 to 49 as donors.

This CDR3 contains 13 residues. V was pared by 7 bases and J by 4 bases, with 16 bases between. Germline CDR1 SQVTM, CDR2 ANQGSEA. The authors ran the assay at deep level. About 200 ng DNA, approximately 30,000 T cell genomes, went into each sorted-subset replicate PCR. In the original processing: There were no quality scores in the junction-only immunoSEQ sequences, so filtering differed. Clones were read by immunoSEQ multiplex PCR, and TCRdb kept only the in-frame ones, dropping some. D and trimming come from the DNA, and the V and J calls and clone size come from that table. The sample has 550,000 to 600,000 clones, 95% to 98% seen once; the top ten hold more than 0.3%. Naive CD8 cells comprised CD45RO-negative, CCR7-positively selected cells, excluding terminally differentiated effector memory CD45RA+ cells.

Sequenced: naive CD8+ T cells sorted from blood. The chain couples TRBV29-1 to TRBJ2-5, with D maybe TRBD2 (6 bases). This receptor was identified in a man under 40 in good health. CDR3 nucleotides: TGCAGCGGCACTTTTCGGGAGTTAGAGACCCAGTACTTC. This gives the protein CSGTFRELETQYF.